Below are 32 T cell receptor beta chains sequenced from a single sample in a study of T-cell memory formation after mild COVID-19. TCRdb re-analysed the 5' RACE reads in MiXCR, keeping a single row per CDR3 protein. Of roughly 190,000 distinct CDR3 sequences listed, more than 9% are singletons. The sequencing input was PBMCs or a T cell subset sorted from them (not recorded which). Receptor source: a man younger than 35 who had mild COVID-19 (a few samples of this study predate the infection). Cell type and time point are not known.

The chain employs TRBV27 and TRBJ2-5; no clear D gene. CDR1 and CDR2 from the germline V gene are MNHEY and SMNVEV (reference sequence). This CDR3 region has 13 residues. The V end lost 6 bases, the J end lost 2 bases, and 10 bases lay between the germline ends. The CDR3, as DNA: TGTGCCAGCAGGCGACGGATGCAAGAGACCCAGTACTTC. This sequence encodes CASRRRMQETQYF.

In this sample, this clonotype turned up a few times. V gene TRBV24-1 combines with J gene TRBJ2-3; D is possibly TRBD1 (7 bases). The ends were cut back, 4 bases at V and 6 bases at J, with 25 bases in the middle. This CDR3 has 18 amino acids. Looked up from germline, CDR1 is KGHDR and CDR2 is SFDVKD. CDR3 sequence: CATSDRGTDTQGADTQYF. For the CDR3, the DNA is TGTGCCACCAGTGACCGCGGGACAGACACCCAGGGAGCGGATACGCAGTATTTT.

This clonotype was detected a few times. The chain carries TRBV2 and TRBJ1-1, with D uncertain. CDR3 length: 15 residues. V lost 3 bases and J 2 bases, leaving 13 bases between the germline ends. Looked up from germline, CDR1 is SNHLY and CDR2 is FYNNEI. The CDR3 bases are TGTGCCAGCAGTGAGTTCCGGGCGACTAACACTGAAGCTTTCTTT. Protein sequence: CASSEFRATNTEAFF.

This clonotype was seen at least ten times. The chain joins TRBV5-1 to TRBJ1-2; D gene unclear. This CDR3 has 14 residues. In germline, CDR1 is SGHRS, CDR2 YFSETQ. With 0 bases removed from V and 6 bases from J, the gap between germline ends came to 12 bases. CDR3 nucleotide sequence: TGCGCCAGCAGCTTGGTTGGGTCGACGGATGGCTACACCTTC. Translation: CASSLVGSTDGYTF.

In the case of this clonotype: A much more abundant neighbour one base away suggests this may be a read error. V usage is TRBV5-6 and J usage is TRBJ1-5, with D maybe TRBD1 (6 bases). Germline V gene data show CDR1 as SGHDT and CDR2 as YYEEEE. The CDR3 is made up of 13 amino acids. CDR3 loop: CASSADSNQPQNF. CDR3 sequence (DNA): TGTGCCAGCAGCGCGGACAGCAATCAGCCCCAGAATTTT.

The V gene is TRBV5-1, the J gene TRBJ1-5, with unresolved D. The CDR3 totals 12 residues. The germline gives CDR1 SGHRS, CDR2 YFSETQ. V was shortened by 2 bases and J by 7 bases, with 7 bases between the two germline ends. This CDR3 is CASSFFPQPQHF. The CDR3 DNA follows: TGCGCCAGCAGCTTTTTCCCCCAGCCCCAGCATTTT.

In this sample, this clonotype turned up a few times. The chain carries TRBV11-3 and TRBJ2-1; 11 bases map to TRBD2. The CDR3 is made up of 15 amino acids. V lost 4 bases, J lost 8 bases, and 7 bases stayed unmatched. Germline V lookup: CDR1 SGHNT, CDR2 YENEEA. CDR3 sequence reads: CASSSLAGGTHEQFF. As DNA, the CDR3 is TGTGCCAGCAGCTCATTAGCGGGGGGGACCCATGAGCAGTTCTTC.

The count of this clonotype is one. This chain connects TRBV7-3 to TRBJ2-1; 9 positions match TRBD2. Germline CDR1 SGHTA, CDR2 FQGTGA. The CDR3 is 16 residues long. V was clipped by 5 bases and J by 1 base; unmatched bases: 6. The CDR3 loop reads CASSRRAGGSYNEQFF. The CDR3 DNA sequence: TGTGCCAGCAGCCGCCGAGCGGGGGGTTCCTACAATGAGCAGTTCTTC.

This clonotype showed up just a few times. The V gene is TRBV11-2, the J gene TRBJ2-5, with unresolved D. Trimming shortened V by 1 base and J by 9 bases, and 15 bases separated the two germline ends. The CDR3 length is 14 residues. Germline V lookup: CDR1 SGHAT, CDR2 FQNNGV. The CDR3 nucleotides are TGTGCCAGCAGCTTAGGTCAGGTGGAAGGGTCCCAGTACTTC. Translating it yields CASSLGQVEGSQYF.

The chain recombines TRBV5-1 with TRBJ2-5, with TRBD1 as a possible D gene (6 bases). This CDR3 has 13 amino acids. V dropped 6 bases and J dropped 4 bases, with 13 bases sitting between them. Per germline, CDR1 SGHRS and CDR2 YFSETQ. This CDR3 reads CASILGAGETQYF. The CDR3 coding sequence is TGCGCCAGCATTCTGGGGGCCGGAGAGACCCAGTACTTC.

V and J are TRBV3-1 and TRBJ1-1; D is perhaps TRBD1 (6 bases). Germline CDR1 LGHDT, CDR2 YNNKEL (reference sequence). Trimming took 0 bases from V and 1 from J, leaving 21 bases between them. The CDR3 consists of 19 residues. CDR3 amino acids: CASSQDPDRTDLKNTEAFF. The CDR3 coding sequence is TGTGCCAGCAGCCAAGATCCGGATCGGACAGACTTGAAGAACACTGAAGCTTTCTTT.

The chain joins TRBV5-5 to TRBJ2-1, with D unresolved. Germline CDR1 reads SGHKS; CDR2 reads YYEKEE (reference sequence). There are 15 residues in the CDR3. V dropped 4 bases and J dropped 4 bases, with 15 bases sitting between them. DNA for the CDR3: TGTGCCAGCAGCCGCAGTATAGCCGAGTACAATGAGCAGTTCTTC. Protein product: CASSRSIAEYNEQFF.

At least ten counts were recorded for this clonotype. The chain recombines TRBV7-2 with TRBJ2-7; maybe TRBD1 (5 bases). V was shortened by 1 base and J by 1 base, with 14 bases between the two germline ends. This CDR3 has 16 amino acids. CDR1 is SGHTA, CDR2 FQGNSA, per germline. This CDR3 reads CASSLDGRVYSYEQYF. The DNA for the CDR3 is TGTGCCAGCAGCTTAGATGGCAGGGTCTATTCCTACGAGCAGTACTTC.

This clonotype has just a few counts. V gene TRBV20-1 combines with J gene TRBJ2-1, with a possible D match to TRBD1 (6 bases). CDR1 and CDR2 from the germline V gene are DFQATT and SNEGSKA (reference sequence). This CDR3 region has 15 residues. V gave up 0 bases and J gave up 8 bases, with 17 bases separating them. The CDR3 sequence is CSARDPQGPGDEQFF. CDR3 nucleotide sequence: TGCAGTGCTAGAGATCCCCAGGGGCCAGGAGATGAGCAGTTCTTC.

This clonotype was picked up a small number of times. The V and J genes are TRBV7-2 and TRBJ1-6; 7 nucleotides match TRBD1. CDR1 is SGHTA, CDR2 FQGNSA, per germline. The CDR3 sequence is 18 residues long. Germline trimming cut 1 base from V and 0 bases from J; bases unmatched to any gene: 6. CDR3 in amino acids: CASSLGAGGSSYNSPLHF. The CDR3 DNA reads as TGTGCCAGCAGCTTAGGGGCAGGGGGAAGCTCCTATAATTCACCCCTCCACTTT.

The chain employs TRBV7-9 and TRBJ1-2; D gene unclear. The germline V and J ends were trimmed by 10 bases and 4 bases, with 16 bases remaining between them. The CDR3 loop spans 13 amino acids. Germline V gene lookup returns CDR1 SEHNR and CDR2 FQNEAQ (reference sequence). The CDR3 bases are TGTGCCACAGAGCTGGGGTTCGGCTATGGCTACACCTTC. Translated: CATELGFGYGYTF.

V usage is TRBV4-1 and J usage is TRBJ2-7; D not resolved. The CDR3 loop spans 10 amino acids. Trimming stripped 3 bases from V and 5 bases from J, with 2 bases between. The germline CDR1 and CDR2 sequences are MGHRA and YSYEKL. This CDR3 reads CASSHDEQYV. The CDR3 bases are TGCGCCAGCAGCCACGACGAGCAGTACGTC.

V and J are TRBV6-5 and TRBJ2-7; D is possibly TRBD1 or TRBD2 (5 bases each). Per germline, CDR1 MNHEY and CDR2 SVGAGI. V lost 6 bases and J lost 5, with 17 bases in between. The CDR3 consists of 14 residues. The DNA of the CDR3 is TGTGCCAGCAGAACCGACCCTGGGGGAAACGAGCAGTACTTC. Its protein is CASRTDPGGNEQYF.

The V gene is TRBV6-5, the J gene TRBJ1-2; TRBD1 might be the D (6 bases). There are 15 residues in the CDR3. Trimming removed 5 bases from V and 5 bases from J, with 18 bases in between. Per the germline V gene, CDR1 is MNHEY and CDR2 is SVGAGI. The CDR3 sequence is CASSQGFLERYGYTF. The CDR3 DNA sequence: TGTGCCAGCAGTCAGGGGTTTCTGGAACGGTATGGCTACACCTTC.

This clonotype turned up a few times. The gene calls are TRBV20-1 and TRBJ1-1; D gene unclear. Trimming shortened V by 6 bases and J by 11 bases, and 19 bases separated the two germline ends. The CDR3 covers 12 residues. Germline-derived CDR1 and CDR2 are DFQATT and SNEGSKA (reference sequence). CDR3 sequence: CSAKEAENEAFF. The CDR3, as DNA: TGCAGTGCCAAAGAAGCCGAGAATGAGGCTTTCTTT.

This chain connects TRBV6-2 or TRBV6-3 to TRBJ1-5; TRBD1 aligns across 7 bases. V lost 6 bases to trimming and J lost 9 bases; unmatched junction nucleotides: 14. The CDR3 consists of 15 residues. CDR1 is MNHEY and CDR2 is SVGEGT in the germline V gene. The CDR3 nucleotides are TGTGCCAGCAGCCGCAGACAGGGCCGGCCTCCGCCCCAGCATTTT. Translated: CASSRRQGRPPPQHF.

In its sample, this clonotype was seen a few times. The rearrangement joins TRBV7-2 to TRBJ1-2; no firm D call. V was shortened by 1 base and J by 8 bases, with 26 bases between the two germline ends. Germline CDR1 reads SGHTA; CDR2 reads FQGNSA. There are 18 residues in the CDR3. The CDR3 protein is CASSLGPAIIPPSKGYTF. The CDR3 DNA follows: TGTGCCAGCAGCTTAGGGCCAGCCATTATCCCTCCCTCTAAGGGCTACACCTTC.

This clonotype was seen a few times. The J gene is TRBJ2-5, the V gene TRBV6-2 or TRBV6-3; D remains ambiguous. V was clipped by 5 bases and J by 1 base, with 11 bases between them. CDR1 is MNHEY and CDR2 is SVGEGT in the germline V gene. This CDR3 comprises 14 residues. The CDR3 DNA is TGTGCCAGCAGTGGCGACGGATTCCAAGAGACCCAGTACTTC. Protein product: CASSGDGFQETQYF.

The chain couples TRBV20-1 to TRBJ2-3; 14 bases align to TRBD2. CDR1 and CDR2 (germline): DFQATT, SNEGSKA (reference sequence). V trimming: 1 base; J trimming: 10 bases; junction bases outside the gene matches: 1. CDR3 size: 13 residues. The CDR3 is CSARGLAGGPQYF. DNA for the CDR3: TGCAGTGCTAGAGGACTAGCGGGGGGGCCGCAGTATTTT.

V gene TRBV20-1 combines with J gene TRBJ2-7, with 10 bases matching TRBD1. The germline gives CDR1 DFQATT, CDR2 SNEGSKA (reference sequence). With V trimmed by 5 bases and J by 2 bases, 3 bases remained unmatched. The CDR3 contains 13 residues. The CDR3 loop is CSASGTGAYEQYF. CDR3 nucleotides: TGCAGTGCTTCCGGGACAGGGGCCTACGAGCAGTACTTC.

J is TRBJ2-3 and V is TRBV7-3, with TRBD1 as a possible D gene (7 bases). Trimming took off 5 bases at V and 5 bases at J, with 17 bases between the two ends. Germline values: CDR1 SGHTA, CDR2 FQGTGA. There are 15 residues in the CDR3. CDR3 sequence: CASSAHRGGGDTQYF. For the CDR3, the DNA is TGTGCCAGCAGCGCCCACAGGGGAGGAGGAGATACGCAGTATTTT.

The chain couples TRBV13 to TRBJ2-1, with 7 bases matching TRBD2. V was clipped by 5 bases and J by 1 base; unmatched bases: 8. This CDR3 comprises 16 residues. Germline V lookup: CDR1 PRHDT, CDR2 FYEKMQ (reference sequence). This CDR3 is CASSGVGEGSYNEQFF. Written as DNA, the CDR3 is TGTGCCAGCAGCGGAGTGGGGGAGGGGTCCTACAATGAGCAGTTCTTC.

A few counts support this clonotype. This rearrangement joins TRBV20-1 to TRBJ1-1; a weak D match, TRBD1 (5 bases). Trimming took off 6 bases at V and 1 base at J, with 9 bases between the two ends. There are 12 residues in the CDR3. The V gene's germline CDR1 is DFQATT and CDR2 SNEGSKA (reference sequence). CDR3 DNA sequence: TGCAGTGCATTCGACAGGAACACTGAAGCTTTCTTT. It is translated as CSAFDRNTEAFF.

The chain recombines TRBV5-8 with TRBJ2-5, with 8 bases that match TRBD2. Germline V lookup: CDR1 SGHTS, CDR2 YDEGEE. The CDR3 length is 16 residues. Losses at the gene ends were 0 bases for V and 2 bases for J; bases not matched to a gene: 6. CDR3 sequence: CASSLVAGSGQETQYF. Written as DNA, the CDR3 is TGTGCCAGCAGCTTGGTAGCGGGGTCAGGGCAAGAGACCCAGTACTTC.

In this sample, this clonotype turned up a few times. The rearrangement uses TRBV21-1 and TRBJ2-7; the D call of TRBD2 is as the table states it, not checked on the DNA. TRBV21-1 represents a pseudogene. CDR3 length equals 14 residues. CDR3 in amino acids: CASKMCSGSYEQYV. CDR3 DNA sequence: TGTGCCAGCAAAATGTGCAGCGGGTCCTACGAGCAGTACGTC.

This clonotype turned up a few times. The V and J genes are TRBV5-1 and TRBJ1-4; D unclear. The CDR3 extends over 16 amino acids. Germline V gene sequence: CDR1 SGHRS, CDR2 YFSETQ. Trimming removed 0 bases from V and 0 bases from J, with 9 bases in between. CDR3 DNA: TGCGCCAGCAGCTTGGAGGGAATTGCAACTAATGAAAAACTGTTTTTT. It specifies CASSLEGIATNEKLFF. The entire variable domain, with the rest obtained from reference TRBV5-1 and TRBJ1-4, is as follows: KAGVTQTPRYLIKTRGQQVTLSCSPISGHRSVSWYQQTPGQGLQFLFEYFSETQRNKGNFPGRFSGRQFSNSRSEMNVSTLELGDSALYLCASSLEGIATNEKLFFGSGTQLSVL.

The CDR3 DNA sequence: TGTGCCAGCAGGAACAGCGCGAACACCGGGGAGCTGTTTTTT. Amino acid sequence: CASRNSANTGELFF. The gene calls are TRBV12-3 or TRBV12-4 and TRBJ2-2; D is ambiguous. Trimming left V 6 bases short and J 0 bases short, with 8 bases between. The CDR3 spans 14 residues.